This TCR beta chain was documented in a study of cytomegalovirus exposure and HLA in healthy donors. Findings of the study overall: The listing of 150 to 200 TCR beta chains classed them as cytomegalovirus-associated. According to an earlier analysis, most TCR beta V segments yielded productive rearrangements about 87% or about 30% of the time. For presence/absence analyses, sequencing depth was assumed to be roughly uniform across donors. Later analysis showed most CMV-associated TCR beta chains appearing HLA-restricted.

The PCR contained 60 Vbeta and 13 Jbeta primers. This table comes from immunoSEQ multiplex PCR, and its TCRdb copy is limited to in-frame clones, with some not included. The repertoire holds 96,000 or so clones, with around 79% as singletons. Concerning this clone: What it recognizes is unknown.

The ends were cut back, 1 base at V and 1 base at J, with 11 bases in the middle. CDR1 and CDR2 from the germline V gene are SGHRS and YFSETQ. The CDR3 is 15 residues long. Sequencing was carried out using PBMCs. The chain recombines TRBV5-1 with TRBJ1-1; no reliable D call. The TCR originated in a woman in her 70s in good health and CMV-seropositive. The CDR3 here is CASSLSMGRNTEAFF. The CDR3 DNA reads as TGCGCCAGCAGCTTGTCGATGGGGAGGAACACTGAAGCTTTCTTT.